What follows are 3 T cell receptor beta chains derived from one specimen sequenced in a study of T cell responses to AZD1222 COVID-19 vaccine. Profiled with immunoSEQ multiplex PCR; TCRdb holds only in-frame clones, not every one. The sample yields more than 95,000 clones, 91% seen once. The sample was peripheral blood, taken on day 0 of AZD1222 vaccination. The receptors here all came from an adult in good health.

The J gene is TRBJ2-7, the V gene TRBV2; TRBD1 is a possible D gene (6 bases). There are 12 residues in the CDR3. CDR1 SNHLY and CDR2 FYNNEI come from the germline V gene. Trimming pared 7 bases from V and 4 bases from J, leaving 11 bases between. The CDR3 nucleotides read TGTGCCAGCACCCGGGACATTTACGAGCAGTACTTC. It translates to CASTRDIYEQYF.

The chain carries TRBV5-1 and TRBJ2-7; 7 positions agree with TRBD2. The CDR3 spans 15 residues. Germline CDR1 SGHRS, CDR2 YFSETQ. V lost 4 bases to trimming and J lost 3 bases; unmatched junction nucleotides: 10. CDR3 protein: CASSPDGLAVYEQYF. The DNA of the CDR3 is TGCGCCAGCAGCCCGGATGGGCTAGCGGTCTACGAGCAGTACTTC.

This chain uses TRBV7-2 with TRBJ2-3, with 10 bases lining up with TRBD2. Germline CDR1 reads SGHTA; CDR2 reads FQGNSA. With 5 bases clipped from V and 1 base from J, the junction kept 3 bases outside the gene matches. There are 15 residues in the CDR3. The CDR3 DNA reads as TGTGCCAGCAGCCCCGGGACTAGCGGCACAGATACGCAGTATTTT. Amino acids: CASSPGTSGTDTQYF.